This T cell receptor beta chain came from a study of blood T cell repertoires in COVID-19. About the research overall: Sample material is recorded as cDNA or gDNA derived from T cells, B-cell-depleted T cells, or PBMCs.

Trimming took off 5 bases at V and 4 bases at J, with 8 bases between the two ends. This CDR3 spans 12 amino acids. Per germline, CDR1 MNHEY and CDR2 SVGAGI. Per the authors' pipeline: Estimates of nucleated cell counts were drawn from the amplification of reference gene primers. The method was immunoSEQ multiplex PCR; TCRdb's version includes in-frame clones alone and lacks a portion of them. That table is the source of V, J and clone size, and D and trimming were worked out from the DNA. The data contain about 190,000 clones, around 83% of them singletons. J is TRBJ2-5 and V is TRBV6-5; D remains unclear. The sequence was collected from a woman aged 40 to 50 with acute or convalescent COVID-19. The sequenced sample consisted of peripheral blood. Here the CDR3 reads CASSNGLETQYF. CDR3 DNA: TGTGCCAGCAGTAATGGGCTAGAGACCCAGTACTTC.